One and the same sample provided the 6 T cell receptor beta chains below, sequenced in a study of vaccination effects on CD4 cells after COVID-19. The protocol was immunoSEQ multiplex PCR, while the TCRdb copy is restricted to in-frame clones and leaves out a portion. The sample carries around 79,000 clones, 78% recorded once. Antigen-specific CD4+ T cells expanded by the ViraFEST assay with viral peptide pools were then sequenced. CD4+ T cell isolation took place after approximately 11 days of culture. Vaccinated participants had no history of SARS-CoV-2 infection and tested negative for nucleocapsid antibodies. Their antigens remain unidentified. The sequenced sample was CD4+ T cells from PBMCs cultured with SARS-CoV-2 spike peptides, obtained before COVID-19 vaccination. The receptors come from a human donor who received a COVID-19 vaccine.

This clone occurred a few times. The chain recombines TRBV2 with TRBJ2-1, with D tentatively TRBD1 or TRBD2 (5 bases each). V shed 5 bases and J shed 6 bases, with 26 bases lying between them. The germline gives CDR1 SNHLY, CDR2 FYNNEI. The CDR3 is 18 amino acids. The chain's CDR3 is CASSRDRQGAPGTNEQFF. The CDR3 nucleotides read TGTGCCAGCAGTCGGGACCGCCAGGGCGCCCCCGGGACCAATGAGCAGTTCTTC.

The V and J genes are TRBV29-1 and TRBJ1-2, with D unclear. The germline V gene has CDR1 SQVTM and CDR2 ANQGSEA. The V end lost 5 bases, the J end lost 0 bases, and 4 bases lay between the germline ends. The CDR3 has 11 residues. The CDR3 DNA follows: TGCAGCGTTTTAACTAACTATGGCTACACCTTC. It yields the protein CSVLTNYGYTF.

The rearrangement links TRBV6-5 to TRBJ1-4; D ambiguous. V lost 4 bases and J lost 4, with 10 bases in between. This CDR3 spans 14 amino acids. The germline gives CDR1 MNHEY, CDR2 SVGAGI. The CDR3 here is CASSFAVSNEKLFF. The CDR3 nucleotides read TGTGCCAGCAGTTTCGCGGTTAGTAATGAAAAACTGTTTTTT.

The chain recombines TRBV29-1 with TRBJ2-2, with 8 bases that match TRBD1. The CDR3 has 17 amino acids. Germline CDR1 reads SQVTM; CDR2 reads ANQGSEA. Trimming took 6 bases from V and 6 from J; bases not matched to a gene: 18. The CDR3 DNA reads TGCAGCGTACGTCAGCTTGGGACAGGAGGATCAGCCGGGGAGCTGTTTTTT. Encoded protein: CSVRQLGTGGSAGELFF.

V usage is TRBV5-8 and J usage is TRBJ1-5, with a weak D call TRBD1 (5 bases). V shed 3 bases and J shed 0 bases, with 13 bases lying between them. Germline CDR1 reads SGHTS; CDR2 reads YDEGEE. This CDR3 has 16 residues. The CDR3 region has the DNA TGTGCCAGCAGCTCGACAGTTTTTTATAGCAATCAGCCCCAGCATTTT. As protein: CASSSTVFYSNQPQHF.

The genes are TRBV7-9 and TRBJ1-2, with unresolved D. The germline gives CDR1 SEHNR, CDR2 FQNEAQ (reference sequence). V lost 7 bases, J lost 0 bases, and 6 bases lay in between. The CDR3 runs 12 residues. The CDR3 protein is CASTRTNYGYTF. CDR3 sequence (DNA): TGTGCCAGCACCCGGACTAACTATGGCTACACCTTC.